These 24 T cell receptor beta chains share one sample of origin, sequenced in a study of vaccination effects on CD4 cells after COVID-19. TCRdb's table, derived via immunoSEQ multiplex PCR, lists solely in-frame clones and lacks some. The sample holds about 70,000 clones; roughly 73% are singletons and the top ten take over 4.5%. Ahead of sequencing, the ViraFEST assay grew antigen-specific CD4+ T cells using viral peptide pools. Subsequent to roughly 9 days of culture, CD4+ T cells were isolated. Sometime from March through December 2020, the person acquired a SARS-CoV-2 infection that PCR confirmed. The antigens of these receptors remain unknown. This sample comprised CD4+ T cells from PBMCs cultured with HIV peptides, obtained before COVID-19 vaccination. Documented subset: HIV-1 Nef peptide pool negative control/reference culture. The receptors shown here come from a human donor who had a prior SARS-CoV-2 infection.

The V gene is TRBV18, the J gene TRBJ2-6; TRBD1 matches 12 bases. This CDR3 comprises 19 residues. In germline, CDR1 is KGHSH, CDR2 LQKENI. V lost 2 bases and J lost 2; bases outside the gene matches: 7. The CDR3 region has the DNA TGTGCCAGCTCACCAAACCCGGGACAGGGGGCAACTGGGGCCAACGTCCTGACTTTC. It translates to CASSPNPGQGATGANVLTF.

CDR3 residues: CASSQDPGGLYEQYF. DNA for the CDR3: TGCGCCAGCAGCCAAGATCCGGGGGGCCTGTACGAGCAGTACTTC. The V and J genes are TRBV4-1 and TRBJ2-7; possibly TRBD2 for D (7 bases). The V and J ends lost 0 bases and 4 bases respectively, with 13 bases between them. In germline, CDR1 is MGHRA, CDR2 YSYEKL. The CDR3 runs to 15 residues.

The chain recombines TRBV2 with TRBJ1-5, with 9 bases fitting TRBD1. Per the germline V gene, CDR1 is SNHLY and CDR2 is FYNNEI. J gave up 1 base and V 5 bases, and 3 bases lay outside the gene matches. The CDR3 extends over 15 amino acids. The CDR3 region has the DNA TGTGCCAGCAGTAGGGACAGGGAGAGCAATCAGCCCCAGCATTTT. This gives the protein CASSRDRESNQPQHF. The full variable domain, with the rest looked up from reference TRBV2 and TRBJ1-5, is EPEVTQTPSHQVTQMGQEVILRCVPISNHLYFYWYRQILGQKVEFLVSFYNNEISEKSEIFDDQFSVERPDGSNFTLKIRSTKLEDSAMYFCASSRDRESNQPQHFGDGTRLSIL.

The V and J genes are TRBV11-2 and TRBJ2-3; no reliable D call. V gave up 6 bases and J gave up 1 base, with 11 bases separating them. The CDR3 is 14 residues long. The germline CDR1 and CDR2 sequences are SGHAT and FQNNGV. In nucleotides, the CDR3 is TGTGCCAGCAGTCAACTCAGTCGCACAGATACGCAGTATTTT. It translates to CASSQLSRTDTQYF.

The rearrangement uses TRBV9 and TRBJ1-6; D is possibly TRBD1 (6 bases). The CDR3 consists of 15 residues. Germline V gene sequence: CDR1 SGDLS, CDR2 YYNGEE. V lost 3 bases, J lost 8 bases, and 15 bases lay in between. The CDR3 coding sequence is TGTGCCAGCAGCGCTGAGGGGGGGTGGGATTCACCCCTCCACTTT. The encoded protein is CASSAEGGWDSPLHF.

This rearrangement joins TRBV5-4 to TRBJ2-3; D unresolved. In germline, CDR1 is SGHNT, CDR2 YYREEE (reference sequence). V gave up 5 bases and J gave up 3 bases, with 10 bases separating them. The CDR3 has 13 residues. The CDR3 here is CASRDGATDTQYF. CDR3 DNA sequence: TGTGCCAGCAGGGACGGAGCTACAGATACGCAGTATTTT.

This clone was seen just once. V usage is TRBV2 and J usage is TRBJ2-7; perhaps D is TRBD1 or TRBD2 (5 bases each). V gave up 11 bases and J gave up 2 bases, with 19 bases separating them. CDR3 size: 14 residues. Germline V gene data show CDR1 as SNHLY and CDR2 as FYNNEI. The CDR3 protein is CASKDGDLTYEQYF. The CDR3 DNA reads TGTGCCTCCAAAGACGGGGACCTAACCTACGAGCAGTACTTC. The full variable domain, in which reference TRBV2 and TRBJ2-7 provide the parts outside the CDR3, is EPEVTQTPSHQVTQMGQEVILRCVPISNHLYFYWYRQILGQKVEFLVSFYNNEISEKSEIFDDQFSVERPDGSNFTLKIRSTKLEDSAMYFCASKDGDLTYEQYFGPGTRLTVT.

The CDR3 here is CASSADRGMFDEQFF. The CDR3 bases are TGTGCCAGCAGCGCCGACAGGGGAATGTTCGATGAGCAGTTCTTC. This chain joins TRBV2 and TRBJ2-1; 8 positions match TRBD1. The CDR3 totals 15 residues. V shed 6 bases and J 8 bases; nucleotides not matched to a gene: 12. Germline CDR1 reads SNHLY; CDR2 reads FYNNEI.

The chain employs TRBV7-9 and TRBJ1-3; D is perhaps TRBD1 (5 bases). Germline V gene sequence: CDR1 SEHNR, CDR2 FQNEAQ (reference sequence). The V gene lost 4 bases and the J gene lost 2 bases, with 9 bases spanning the gap. The length of the CDR3 is 14 residues. The CDR3 region is CASSSGQTGNTIYF. CDR3 bases: TGTGCCAGCAGCTCAGGACAAACTGGAAACACCATATATTTT.

The chain carries TRBV11-2 and TRBJ2-1, with a possible D match to TRBD2 (6 bases). Germline CDR1 is SGHAT and CDR2 is FQNNGV. Trimming removed 5 bases from V and 8 bases from J, with 19 bases in between. The CDR3 has 15 amino acids. The CDR3 DNA sequence: TGTGCCAGCAGCGTGGAGGGCCCTACGGCGGATGAGCAGTTCTTC. This sequence encodes CASSVEGPTADEQFF. Full variable domain (missing parts from reference TRBV11-2 and TRBJ2-1): EAGVAQSPRYKIIEKRQSVAFWCNPISGHATLYWYQQILGQGPKLLIQFQNNGVVDDSQLPKDRFSAERLKGVDSTLKIQPAKLEDSAVYLCASSVEGPTADEQFFGPGTRLTVL.

The chain has TRBV10-3 and TRBJ1-1; 7 bases fit TRBD1. The CDR3 spans 14 residues. Germline V lookup: CDR1 ENHRY, CDR2 SYGVKD. The ends lost 6 bases at V and 4 bases at J; junction bases unmatched: 8. CDR3 DNA sequence: TGTGCCATCAGGACAGGGAATAGGGCCACTGAAGCTTTCTTT. Its translation: CAIRTGNRATEAFF.

The DNA of the CDR3 is TGTGCCAGCAGCCCGCAACAGTATACGCAGTATTTT. Protein sequence: CASSPQQYTQYF. The chain couples TRBV9 to TRBJ2-3; the D is unclear. Germline assignment: CDR1 SGDLS and CDR2 YYNGEE. Trimming stripped 4 bases from V and 7 bases from J, with 10 bases between. The CDR3 extends over 12 amino acids.

This clone was seen many times. The V gene is TRBV9, the J gene TRBJ2-1, with 7 bases aligning to TRBD2. Per germline, CDR1 SGDLS and CDR2 YYNGEE. Trimming at V came to 4 bases and at J to 2 bases, leaving 6 bases not matched to a gene. This CDR3 spans 15 amino acids. In DNA form, the CDR3 reads TGTGCCAGCAGCCCAATGGGGGGGACCTACAATGAGCAGTTCTTC. It codes for CASSPMGGTYNEQFF. Looking up the rest from reference TRBV9 and TRBJ2-1 gives the full variable domain: DSGVTQTPKHLITATGQRVTLRCSPRSGDLSVYWYQQSLDQGLQFLIQYYNGEERAKGNILERFSAQQFPDLHSELNLSSLELGDSALYFCASSPMGGTYNEQFFGPGTRLTVL.

The V call is TRBV27, the J call TRBJ2-3; 7 positions match TRBD2. V was pared by 4 bases and J by 2 bases, with 9 bases of the junction left unmatched. The CDR3 consists of 16 residues. The germline V gene encodes CDR1 MNHEY and CDR2 SMNVEV (reference sequence). CDR3 loop: CASSSYLADDTDTQYF. For the CDR3, the DNA is TGTGCCAGCAGTTCGTACCTAGCGGATGACACAGATACGCAGTATTTT.

There are a few counts of this clone. This chain connects TRBV5-4 to TRBJ2-1, with TRBD2 as a possible D gene (5 bases). In germline, CDR1 is SGHNT, CDR2 YYREEE (reference sequence). V lost 4 bases and J 3 bases, leaving 14 bases between the germline ends. This CDR3 has 15 amino acids. The chain's CDR3 is CASSLSGDYYNEQFF. The DNA for the CDR3 is TGTGCCAGCAGCCTAAGCGGCGATTACTACAATGAGCAGTTCTTC.

The rearrangement uses TRBV5-1 and TRBJ2-5; D might be TRBD1 (7 bases). The CDR3 runs to 13 residues. The V gene lost 4 bases and the J gene lost 7 bases, with 14 bases spanning the gap. Germline V gene lookup returns CDR1 SGHRS and CDR2 YFSETQ. The CDR3 nucleotides are TGCGCCAGCAGCATTGGCCAGGGGGGGACCCAGTACTTC. Translation gives CASSIGQGGTQYF.

The gene calls are TRBV10-3 and TRBJ2-1; 8 nucleotides line up with TRBD2. This CDR3 spans 17 amino acids. Germline values: CDR1 ENHRY, CDR2 SYGVKD. J lost 1 base, V lost 0 bases, and 5 bases had no gene match. The CDR3 DNA follows: TGTGCCATCAGTGAGTCTTACGGGGGGGGGTCCTACAATGAGCAGTTCTTC. Its translation is CAISESYGGGSYNEQFF.

The chain carries TRBV4-1 and TRBJ1-2, with TRBD1 identical over 8 bases. Germline assignment: CDR1 MGHRA and CDR2 YSYEKL. With V trimmed by 6 bases and J by 1 base, 13 bases remained unmatched. This CDR3 is 17 amino acids long. Written as DNA, the CDR3 is TGCGCCAGCAGGACTAGACAGGGGCGAACGAATAACTATGGCTACACCTTC. Protein: CASRTRQGRTNNYGYTF.

The rearrangement uses TRBV5-8 and TRBJ2-2; 8 bases are shared with TRBD1. Germline CDR1 is SGHTS and CDR2 is YDEGEE. The CDR3 spans 17 residues. J lost 6 bases, V lost 2 bases, and 12 bases had no gene match. The CDR3, as DNA: TGTGCCAGCAGCTTCAGACTCAGGGGGCCGCGAGCCGGGGAGCTGTTTTTT. The encoded protein is CASSFRLRGPRAGELFF. The full variable domain, rest sourced from reference TRBV5-8 and TRBJ2-2, is EAGVTQSPTHLIKTRGQQATLRCSPISGHTSVYWYQQALGLGLQFLLWYDEGEERNRGNFPPRFSGRQFPNYSSELNVNALELEDSALYLCASSFRLRGPRAGELFFGEGSRLTVL.

The CDR3 DNA reads as TGTGCCAGCAGCTCGGGGACAGGGTGGACTGAAGCTTTCTTT. It is translated as CASSSGTGWTEAFF. The chain employs TRBV11-2 and TRBJ1-1, with 9 bases fitting TRBD1. Germline V CDR1 and CDR2: SGHAT, FQNNGV. The CDR3 is made up of 14 amino acids. Unmatched junction bases numbered 5, after V lost 4 bases and J lost 5 bases.

J is TRBJ2-1 and V is TRBV5-4; TRBD2 matches 14 bases. Germline CDR1 is SGHNT and CDR2 is YYREEE (reference sequence). The CDR3 has 17 residues. V was pared by 3 bases and J by 4 bases, with 6 bases of the junction left unmatched. The CDR3 coding sequence is TGTGCCAGCAGCTACGGGACTAGCGGGGGAACATACAATGAGCAGTTCTTC. Its protein product is CASSYGTSGGTYNEQFF.

The V gene is TRBV7-8, the J gene TRBJ1-6; TRBD1 aligns across 7 bases. The V gene's germline CDR1 is SGHVS and CDR2 FQNEAQ. Germline trimming cut 5 bases from V and 7 bases from J; bases unmatched to any gene: 5. The CDR3 loop spans 14 amino acids. CDR3 in amino acids: CASSLRDSNSPLHF. The CDR3 nucleotides read TGTGCCAGCAGCCTAAGGGACAGCAATTCACCCCTCCACTTT.

The V call is TRBV27, the J call TRBJ2-1; weak D call: TRBD2 (5 bases). The CDR3 contains 15 residues. Germline V gene data show CDR1 as MNHEY and CDR2 as SMNVEV (reference sequence). V was cut by 0 bases and J by 5 bases, with 11 bases left in between. CDR3 amino acids: CASSLSGSNDNEQFF. For the CDR3, the DNA is TGTGCCAGCAGTTTATCAGGGAGTAACGACAATGAGCAGTTCTTC.

The gene calls are TRBV11-3 and TRBJ1-1; D remains unclear. CDR1 is SGHNT and CDR2 is YENEEA in the germline V gene. This CDR3 is 17 amino acids long. V was clipped by 0 bases and J by 2 bases, with 16 bases between them. CDR3 bases: TGTGCCAGCAGCTTAGATATCCCCCGGGCCGCCAACACTGAAGCTTTCTTT. Encoded protein: CASSLDIPRAANTEAFF. The complete variable domain, with remaining parts taken from reference TRBV11-3 and TRBJ1-1, reads EAGVVQSPRYKIIEKKQPVAFWCNPISGHNTLYWYLQNLGQGPELLIRYENEEAVDDSQLPKDRFSAERLKGVDSTLKIQPAELGDSAVYLCASSLDIPRAANTEAFFGQGTRLTVV.